Each of the 24 T cell receptor beta chains below was sequenced from the same sample in a study of regulatory T cells in long-lasting Graves disease. The time point denotes: persistent/refractory GD, antithyroid drugs over 5 years with positive TRAb. Construction of the TCR library relied on RNA isolated from PBMCs. Arm-PCR with iRepertoire HTBI primers amplified the CDR3 regions for these TCR beta libraries. One entry per CDR3 protein, called by TCRdb with MiXCR from the multiplex PCR reads. The repertoire has roughly 500,000 distinct CDR3 sequences, 20% to 25% of them found once; the top ten carry approximately 14%. This specimen consisted of peripheral blood mononuclear cells (PBMCs), obtained when the disease was refractory, from a patient treated with antithyroid drugs. These receptors were taken from a female donor with Graves disease.

V gene TRBV7-9 combines with J gene TRBJ1-4; D call uncertain. Trimming removed 4 bases from V and 0 bases from J, with 12 bases in between. The CDR3 length is 16 residues. Germline V gene lookup returns CDR1 SEHNR and CDR2 FQNEAQ (reference sequence). CDR3 in DNA: TGTGCCAGCAGCTCTGCCTCAGTTGCAACTAATGAAAAACTGTTTTTT. Encoded protein: CASSSASVATNEKLFF.

This clonotype appeared many times. This chain connects TRBV6-1 to TRBJ1-1; D is undetermined. Germline CDR1 is MNHNS and CDR2 is SASEGT. The CDR3 is 14 amino acids. Trimming pared 5 bases from V and 5 bases from J, leaving 15 bases between. CDR3 in amino acids: CASSRRSRDTEAFF. The CDR3 DNA sequence: TGTGCCAGCAGTCGACGATCAAGGGATACTGAAGCTTTCTTT.

CDR3 sequence: CSASPGEIAKNIQYF. The CDR3 nucleotides are TGCAGTGCTAGTCCGGGCGAGATAGCCAAAAACATTCAGTACTTC. This chain connects TRBV20-1 to TRBJ2-4; D gene ambiguous. Per the germline V gene, CDR1 is DFQATT and CDR2 is SNEGSKA (reference sequence). CDR3 size: 15 residues. The V end lost 3 bases, the J end lost 0 bases, and 12 bases lay between the germline ends.

Only a few counts were recorded for this clonotype. The rearrangement joins TRBV6-1 to TRBJ1-4; the match to TRBD1 covers 9 bases. V shed 6 bases and J 4 bases; nucleotides not matched to a gene: 6. The CDR3 sequence is 15 residues long. Germline CDR1 is MNHNS and CDR2 is SASEGT. The CDR3 is CASRRTGVDNEKLFF. The DNA of the CDR3 is TGTGCCAGCAGAAGGACAGGGGTAGATAATGAAAAACTGTTTTTT.

This chain links TRBV6-1 with TRBJ2-7; 9 bases fit TRBD1. V gave up 6 bases and J gave up 6 bases; unmatched junction bases: 9. Germline-derived CDR1 and CDR2 are MNHNS and SASEGT. This CDR3 region has 14 residues. CDR3 sequence reads: CASRPGQGLSEQYF. The CDR3 nucleotides are TGTGCCAGCAGACCGGGACAGGGCTTATCCGAGCAGTACTTC.

V and J are TRBV7-2 and TRBJ1-1; tentative D call: TRBD1 (6 bases). The germline V gene encodes CDR1 SGHTA and CDR2 FQGNSA. The V end was cut by 6 bases, the J end by 5 bases, with 13 bases between. The CDR3 is 13 amino acids. The CDR3 protein is CASRKQGGTEAFF. The CDR3 nucleotides read TGTGCCAGCAGGAAACAGGGTGGAACTGAAGCTTTCTTT. Based on the CDR3 plus reference TRBV7-2 and TRBJ1-1, the full variable domain is GAGVSQSPSNKVTEKGKDVELRCDPISGHTALYWYRQSLGQGLEFLIYFQGNSAPDKSGLPSDRFSAERTGGSVSTLTIQRTQQEDSAVYLCASRKQGGTEAFFGQGTRLTVV.

This chain links TRBV2 with TRBJ2-2; 10 nucleotides match TRBD1. This CDR3 has 15 amino acids. The V and J ends lost 4 bases and 6 bases, in that order; junction bases with no gene match: 5. CDR1 SNHLY and CDR2 FYNNEI come from the germline V gene. CDR3 sequence: CASSVSGTGAGELFF. The CDR3 DNA sequence: TGTGCCAGCAGTGTCTCCGGGACAGGGGCCGGGGAGCTGTTTTTT.

Only a few counts were recorded for this clonotype. The chain uses TRBV6-2 or TRBV6-3 and TRBJ1-1; the D gene is possibly TRBD1 (6 bases). Germline loops: CDR1 MNHEY, CDR2 SVGEGT. Trimming stripped 2 bases from V and 5 bases from J, with 12 bases between. This CDR3 spans 14 amino acids. In DNA, the CDR3 is TGTGCCAGCAGTTACGGACAGCAAGGGACTGAAGCTTTCTTT. This gives the protein CASSYGQQGTEAFF.

The chain links TRBV2 to TRBJ2-2; 11 nucleotides agree with TRBD2. The V gene end was trimmed by 7 bases and the J gene end by 8 bases; junction bases not matched to a gene: 21. The CDR3 loop spans 19 amino acids. The V gene's germline CDR1 is SNHLY and CDR2 FYNNEI. The CDR3, as DNA: TGTGCCAGCATCTCCCCCGTAAGGACTAGCGGGTCGAGCAAGGGGGAGCTGTTTTTT. Protein product: CASISPVRTSGSSKGELFF.

This clonotype has more than one count but fewer than ten. The chain has TRBV28 and TRBJ1-4; the D is unclear. The CDR3 is 16 residues long. Germline assignment: CDR1 MDHEN and CDR2 SYDVKM. V gave up 3 bases and J gave up 2 bases, with 13 bases separating them. DNA of the CDR3: TGTGCCAGCAGTTTCGGCGGGTTAGGGACTAATGAAAAACTGTTTTTT. Protein product: CASSFGGLGTNEKLFF.

In its sample, this clonotype was seen a few times. V is TRBV19 and J is TRBJ2-4; possibly TRBD2 for D (6 bases). Between the trimmed V and J ends, which lost 3 bases and 9 bases, there was a span of 15 bases. CDR3 length: 14 residues. CDR1 is LNHDA, CDR2 SQIVND, per germline (reference sequence). The CDR3 protein is CASSMREILGIQYF. The DNA of the CDR3 is TGTGCCAGTAGTATGCGGGAAATTCTAGGCATTCAGTACTTC.

This sequence joins TRBV27 and TRBJ1-5; no firm D call. In germline, CDR1 is MNHEY, CDR2 SMNVEV (reference sequence). The CDR3 runs 11 residues. Trimming pared 9 bases from V and 6 bases from J, leaving 9 bases between. CDR3 in DNA: TGTGCCAGGTGTAGTCGTCAGCCCCAGCATTTT. As protein: CARCSRQPQHF.

V usage is TRBV19 and J usage is TRBJ2-2, with 12 bases lining up with TRBD2. The trim removed 4 bases at V and 6 bases at J, leaving 3 bases unmatched. This CDR3 has 15 amino acids. The germline gives CDR1 LNHDA, CDR2 SQIVND (reference sequence). This chain's CDR3 is CASSTTSGRSGELFF. Here the CDR3 DNA reads TGTGCCAGTAGTACGACTAGCGGGAGATCCGGGGAGCTGTTTTTT.

This clonotype turned up a few times. The rearrangement uses TRBV28 and TRBJ1-6; possibly TRBD1 for D (6 bases). The germline V gene has CDR1 MDHEN and CDR2 SYDVKM. V was pared by 5 bases and J by 9 bases, with 14 bases between. This CDR3 comprises 14 residues. The CDR3 loop reads CASSIIPGVSPLHF. In DNA form, the CDR3 reads TGTGCCAGCAGTATCATCCCAGGGGTTTCACCCCTCCACTTT. The full variable domain, completed using reference TRBV28 and TRBJ1-6, is DVKVTQSSRYLVKRTGEKVFLECVQDMDHENMFWYRQDPGLGLRLIYFSYDVKMKEKGDIPEGYSVSREKKERFSLILESASTNQTSMYLCASSIIPGVSPLHFGNGTRLTVT.

This clonotype was counted at least ten times. The chain links TRBV6-2 or TRBV6-3 to TRBJ1-1; D possibly corresponds to TRBD1 (5 bases). V was trimmed by 7 bases and J by 1 base, leaving 22 bases between them. The CDR3 extends over 17 amino acids. Germline CDR1 MNHEY, CDR2 SVGEGT. DNA for the CDR3: TGTGCCAGCATCCCCAACTTTGGATCAGGGAGGAACACTGAAGCTTTCTTT. Protein: CASIPNFGSGRNTEAFF.

This clonotype was recorded at least ten times. The CDR3 DNA reads TGTGCCTCCCGGAATCCGGGACTGCAAGAGACCCAGTACTTC. This codes for CASRNPGLQETQYF. V gene TRBV28 combines with J gene TRBJ2-5, with D possibly TRBD2 on 6 matching bases. Trimming took off 11 bases at V and 2 bases at J, with 18 bases between the two ends. The CDR3 runs 14 residues. Germline V gene data show CDR1 as MDHEN and CDR2 as SYDVKM.

The CDR3 loop reads CSATILERSSVAFF. CDR3 DNA: TGCAGTGCTACAATCTTGGAGAGAAGTTCGGTGGCTTTCTTT. This chain links TRBV20-1 with TRBJ1-1; the D is unclear. The CDR3 contains 14 residues. Germline loops: CDR1 DFQATT, CDR2 SNEGSKA (reference sequence). With 4 bases removed from V and 11 bases from J, the gap between germline ends came to 23 bases.

In this sample, this clonotype turned up many times. This chain connects TRBV7-8 to TRBJ2-7; no definite D call. CDR1 is SGHVS, CDR2 FQNEAQ, per germline. Deletions cut 5 bases from V and 0 bases from J, with 14 bases between. This CDR3 has 15 amino acids. The CDR3 coding sequence is TGTGCCAGCAGCAGAACTCCGGGTAGCTCCTACGAGCAGTACTTC. The encoded protein is CASSRTPGSSYEQYF.

At least ten counts were recorded for this clonotype. The chain couples TRBV2 to TRBJ1-2; the D gene is possibly TRBD1 (5 bases). The ends were cut back, 6 bases at V and 4 bases at J, with 15 bases in the middle. Germline V gene data show CDR1 as SNHLY and CDR2 as FYNNEI. This CDR3 is built from 14 residues. The CDR3 protein is CASSPQTASYGYTF. CDR3 DNA sequence: TGTGCCAGCAGCCCACAGACAGCCTCCTATGGCTACACCTTC. The complete variable domain, with remaining parts taken from reference TRBV2 and TRBJ1-2, reads EPEVTQTPSHQVTQMGQEVILRCVPISNHLYFYWYRQILGQKVEFLVSFYNNEISEKSEIFDDQFSVERPDGSNFTLKIRSTKLEDSAMYFCASSPQTASYGYTFGSGTRLTVV.

This sequence joins TRBV18 and TRBJ2-7; 8 nucleotides match TRBD2. The CDR3 loop spans 15 amino acids. CDR1 is KGHSH, CDR2 LQKENI, per germline. The junction had 10 bases not matched to a gene; V was cut back by 6 bases and J by 3 bases. CDR3 amino acids: CASSPSGGLHYEQYF. Here the CDR3 DNA reads TGTGCCAGCTCGCCGAGCGGGGGCTTACACTACGAGCAGTACTTC.

This clonotype came up many times. The chain combines TRBV2 with TRBJ1-6; D ambiguous. Trimming removed 4 bases at V and 9 bases at J, with 7 bases between. Per germline, CDR1 SNHLY and CDR2 FYNNEI. CDR3 length: 12 residues. The CDR3 loop is CASSGAVSPLHF. The CDR3 DNA is TGTGCCAGCAGTGGTGCCGTTTCACCCCTCCACTTT.

This clonotype was picked up a small number of times. This chain links TRBV30 with TRBJ1-1, with 9 bases matching TRBD1. CDR1 and CDR2 (germline): GTSNPN, SVGIG (reference sequence). Trimming removed 8 bases from V and 5 bases from J; junction bases left unmatched: 15. CDR3 length: 15 residues. CDR3 loop: CAGNNRGQGGTEAFF. The CDR3 nucleotides are TGTGCCGGTAACAACAGGGGGCAAGGAGGGACTGAAGCTTTCTTT.

There are many counts of this clonotype. J is TRBJ1-2 and V is TRBV7-2; perhaps TRBD1 as D (5 bases). V was shortened by 7 bases and J by 6 bases, with 15 bases between the two germline ends. The V gene's germline CDR1 is SGHTA and CDR2 FQGNSA. CDR3 length equals 13 residues. CDR3 loop: CASNPFQGHGYTF. The CDR3 coding sequence is TGTGCCAGCAACCCATTCCAGGGCCATGGCTACACCTTC.

The rearrangement joins TRBV2 to TRBJ1-4, with TRBD1 matching 9 bases. Per germline, CDR1 SNHLY and CDR2 FYNNEI. The CDR3 covers 15 residues. The junction had 10 bases not matched to a gene; V was cut back by 6 bases and J by 8 bases. The CDR3 DNA follows: TGTGCCAGCAGCCAAACCGGGACAGGGTCCGAAAAACTGTTTTTT. This gives the protein CASSQTGTGSEKLFF.